Given below is one TCR beta chain in context. These data belong to a study of blood T cell repertoires in COVID-19. Across the study: The study drew acute and convalescent COVID-19 samples from the United States, Italy and Spain. Sample material is recorded as cDNA or gDNA derived from T cells, B-cell-depleted T cells, or PBMCs.

In the original analysis: For nucleated cells, counts were estimated from reference gene primer amplification. The assay was immunoSEQ multiplex PCR, and TCRdb's table has in-frame clones only and misses some. V and J calls and clone size are given by that table; D and trimming were obtained from the DNA. The sample holds fewer than 350,000 clones, about 76% seen once. Material: peripheral blood. This TCR derives from an older woman with active or convalescent COVID-19.

CDR3 coding DNA: TGCAGTGCCAGGACTAGGGGGGAGCAGTTCTTC. Translating gives CSARTRGEQFF. The genes are TRBV20-1 and TRBJ2-1; TRBD2 is a possible D gene (7 bases). The CDR3 contains 11 residues. V lost 6 bases and J 10 bases, leaving 13 bases between the germline ends. Germline V gene data show CDR1 as DFQATT and CDR2 as SNEGSKA (reference sequence).